This T cell receptor (beta chain) was sequenced in a study of T cell repertoires in ileal Crohn's disease. Time point: inflamed ileum from the surgical specimen. The method was immunoSEQ multiplex PCR; TCRdb's version includes in-frame clones alone and lacks a portion of them. This sample yields 2,500 to 3,500 clones, of which more than 75% are seen a single time; under 8.5% belongs to the top ten. Trimming took 1 base from V and 0 from J; bases not matched to a gene: 2. CDR3 size: 16 residues. Germline CDR1 is MGHRA and CDR2 is YSYEKL. The material sequenced was ileal tissue. The source is an adult with Crohn's disease. The chain carries TRBV4-1 and TRBJ1-1; 10 bases align to TRBD1. The CDR3 loop is CASSQGDRGMNTEAFF. CDR3 nucleotide sequence: TGCGCCAGCAGCCAAGGGGACAGGGGAATGAACACTGAAGCTTTCTTT.